This TCR beta chain was sequenced during a study of CD8 T cells in Susac syndrome. Whole-study findings and limits: When the CD4+ T cell repertoires of patients with Susac syndrome were examined, they did not show any clonal expansion. The authors acknowledged that the study's TCR sequencing and HLA analysis involved relatively few individuals.

RNA amounts of about 0.5 to 1 ug underwent reverse transcription with random hexamers. TCRdb re-analysed the immunoSEQ multiplex PCR reads in MiXCR, keeping a single row per CDR3 protein. The sample yields approximately 190,000 distinct CDR3 sequences, more than 85% seen once. Patients with Susac syndrome met diagnostic criteria defined recently for definite or probable disease. FACS enriched CD8+ TEMRA cells, while bulk CD8+ and CD4+ were negatively isolated. On this clonotype itself: Its antigen is unknown.

Germline V lookup: CDR1 SGHRS, CDR2 YFSETQ. The CDR3 is 13 amino acids. The V end was cut by 0 bases, the J end by 1 base, with 5 bases between. The receptor's source is a human donor with Susac syndrome. The chain is built from TRBV5-1 and TRBJ2-7, with D hard to call. The sample consisted of CD4+ T cells from PBMCs. The CDR3 DNA reads TGCGCCAGCAGCTTGGAAGGTTCCTACGAGCAGTACTTC. Translated, it gives CASSLEGSYEQYF.